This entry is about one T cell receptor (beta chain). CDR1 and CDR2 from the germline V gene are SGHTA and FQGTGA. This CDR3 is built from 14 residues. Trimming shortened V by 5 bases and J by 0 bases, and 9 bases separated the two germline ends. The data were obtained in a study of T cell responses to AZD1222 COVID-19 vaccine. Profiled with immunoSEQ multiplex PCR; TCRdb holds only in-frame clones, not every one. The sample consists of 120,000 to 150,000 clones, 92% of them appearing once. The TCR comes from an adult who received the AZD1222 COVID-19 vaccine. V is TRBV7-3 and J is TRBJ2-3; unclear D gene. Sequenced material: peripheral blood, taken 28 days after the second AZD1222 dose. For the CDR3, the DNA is TGTGCCAGCAGCGCCCGACATAGCACAGATACGCAGTATTTT. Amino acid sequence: CASSARHSTDTQYF.